The 5 T cell receptor beta chains below were found in one sample sequenced in a study of blood T cell repertoires in COVID-19. The repertoire was sequenced with immunoSEQ multiplex PCR; TCRdb's copy has only in-frame clones and lacks some. The sample carries around 250,000 clones, approximately 89% recorded once. The sample comprised peripheral blood. The receptor set was obtained from a woman aged 40 to 50 who had recovered from COVID-19.

The chain is built from TRBV27 and TRBJ1-5; TRBD1 is a possible D gene (6 bases). This CDR3 contains 13 residues. Per germline, CDR1 MNHEY and CDR2 SMNVEV (reference sequence). V was pared by 8 bases and J by 6 bases, with 14 bases between. CDR3 protein: CASGPQGIQPQHF. CDR3 in DNA: TGTGCCAGCGGACCTCAGGGGATTCAGCCCCAGCATTTT.

CDR3 bases: TGTGCCAGCAGTGAAGTGGGGACAGGGGCCTCTGGGGCCAACGTCCTGACTTTC. Its translation: CASSEVGTGASGANVLTF. V gene TRBV2 combines with J gene TRBJ2-6, with 10 nucleotides matching TRBD1. The CDR3 is 18 amino acids. Germline assignment: CDR1 SNHLY and CDR2 FYNNEI. V dropped 1 base and J dropped 0; count of bases not matched to a gene: 3.

This clone was detected once. The chain is built from TRBV7-6 and TRBJ2-5, with 8 bases aligning to TRBD1. Germline CDR1 reads SGHVS; CDR2 reads FNYEAQ. The CDR3 runs to 15 residues. Trimming took 5 bases from V and 1 from J; bases not matched to a gene: 6. This chain's CDR3 is CASSPWTGFQETQYF. DNA of the CDR3: TGTGCCAGCAGCCCCTGGACAGGGTTCCAAGAGACCCAGTACTTC.

The chain links TRBV4-3 to TRBJ1-2, with a weak D call TRBD1 (6 bases). This CDR3 comprises 15 residues. V lost 0 bases to trimming and J lost 0 bases, with 8 bases between them. Looked up from germline, CDR1 is LGHNA and CDR2 is YSLEER. The CDR3 nucleotides read TGCGCCAGCAGCCAAGAGGCAGGGGCTAACTATGGCTACACCTTC. It yields the protein CASSQEAGANYGYTF.

The chain is built from TRBV2 and TRBJ2-2; D gene uncertain. The germline gives CDR1 SNHLY, CDR2 FYNNEI. The CDR3 contains 14 residues. V was clipped by 7 bases and J by 4 bases, with 13 bases between them. CDR3 coding DNA: TGTGCCAGCACCCGTGGTCAGATCACCGGGGAGCTGTTTTTT. This encodes CASTRGQITGELFF.